The sequence of this T cell receptor (beta chain) was determined in a study of blood T cells in healthy people across ages. This clonotype was detected only a few times. A second PCR, run for about 7 to 11 cycles, used a sample-barcoded 5' primer plus a J-beta primer mix. Via MiXCR, TCRdb re-called the 5' RACE reads, giving one row per CDR3 protein. The sample consists of 1.5 million or so distinct CDR3 sequences, 35% to 45% of them appearing once. V gave up 5 bases and J gave up 3 bases, with 13 bases separating them. This CDR3 is built from 14 residues. The source is a young woman in good health. The chain recombines TRBV12-3 or TRBV12-4 with TRBJ1-1; possible D gene TRBD1, 6 bases. Sequencing used blood. The CDR3 is CASSPRTVHTEAFF. In nucleotides, the CDR3 is TGTGCCAGCAGTCCCCGGACAGTCCACACTGAAGCTTTCTTT.